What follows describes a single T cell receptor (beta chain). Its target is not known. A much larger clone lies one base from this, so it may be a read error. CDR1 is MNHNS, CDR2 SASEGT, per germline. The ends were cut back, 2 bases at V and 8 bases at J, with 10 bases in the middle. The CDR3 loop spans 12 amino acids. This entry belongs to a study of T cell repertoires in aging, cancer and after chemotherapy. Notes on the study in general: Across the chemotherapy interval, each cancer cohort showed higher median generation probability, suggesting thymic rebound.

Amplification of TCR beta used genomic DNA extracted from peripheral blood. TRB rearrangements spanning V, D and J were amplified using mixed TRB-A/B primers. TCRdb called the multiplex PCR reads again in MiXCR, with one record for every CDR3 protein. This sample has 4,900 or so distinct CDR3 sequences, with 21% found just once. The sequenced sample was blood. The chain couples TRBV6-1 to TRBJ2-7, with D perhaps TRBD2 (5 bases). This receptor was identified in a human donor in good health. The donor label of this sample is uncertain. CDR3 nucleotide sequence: TGTGCCAGCAGTGAAAGCAGGAGGAAGCAGTACTTC. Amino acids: CASSESRRKQYF.